The entry that follows covers one T cell receptor (beta chain) sequence. Its antigen is currently unknown. The sample belongs to a study of beta chain features in type 1 diabetes. One heparinised draw of blood, averaging around 120 mL, came from each donor. Sorting with CD45RO/CCR7/CD25/CD127/CD95/CD27 yielded naive, central memory, regulatory and stem-like memory CD4+ cells. All sorted populations exceeded 95% purity. Study observations and caveats: There were fewer insertions and more deletions at the VDJ junctions of type 1 diabetes patients.

The whole isolated RNA underwent reverse transcription, so sequencing captured expressed TCRB transcripts. The assay was immunoSEQ multiplex PCR, and TCRdb's table has in-frame clones only and misses some. This sample yields about 470,000 clones, of which approximately 31% are seen a single time; about 0.06% belongs to the top ten. Germline loops: CDR1 GTSNPN, CDR2 SVGIG (reference sequence). There are 16 residues in the CDR3. The V and J ends lost 3 bases and 0 bases respectively, with 12 bases between them. The sequence came from a man aged 18 to 35 in good health. Material: naive CD4+ T cells from blood. This chain connects TRBV30 to TRBJ2-6, with D possibly TRBD1 on 5 matching bases. The CDR3 here is CAWRNQTASGANVLTF. The CDR3 DNA reads TGTGCCTGGAGGAATCAGACAGCCTCTGGGGCCAACGTCCTGACTTTC.